This T cell receptor (beta chain) was sequenced in a study of tumor and adjacent non-tumor tissue in lung cancer. A modified ARM-PCR protocol with three rounds of nested PCR amplified TCRbeta. TCRdb reprocessed the multiplex PCR reads via MiXCR and lists one record per CDR3 protein. The table includes about 200,000 distinct CDR3 sequences, about two thirds detected once. Germline values: CDR1 DFQATT, CDR2 SNEGSKA (reference sequence). The CDR3 sequence is 13 residues long. This sample's RNA came from whole unsorted tissue. This chain links TRBV20-1 with TRBJ1-4, with unresolved D. This clonotype originated in a man between 60 and 75 years old with non-small cell lung cancer. Material for sequencing was lung tumor tissue. The CDR3 nucleotides are TGCAGAGATAGACGCGATTTGGGAGAAAAACTGTTTTTT. This encodes CRDRRDLGEKLFF.